The present T cell receptor beta chain was sequenced within a study of blood T cells in healthy people across ages (dated by TCRdb to the mid-2010s). General notes on the study: In model experiments, roughly one uniquely barcoded TCR beta cDNA molecule per two T cells was captured by template switching. The study measured age-related changes in TCR beta repertoire diversity using deep sequencing normalized with unique cDNA molecular identifiers. The donors were divided into four age groups: young (average around 16 years), middle-aged (about 40), aged (about 62) and long-lived (roughly 82). Donors of different ages were randomly distributed across sequencing lanes to avoid experimental bias. The study analyzed two additional independent replicas of 1 million unique cDNA reads from the same blood draw for two donors, one aged 18 to 30 and one aged 80 or older.

On the study overall, not on this receptor specifically: A strong correlation was found between observed TCR beta diversity and the percentage of naive T cells measured by flow cytometry. The CMV infection status of donors was not known, potentially confounding age-related changes in expanded clonotypes. The long-lived group showed more naive CD4+ T cells, fewer expanded clones and increased TCR diversity than the aged group, suggesting age selection. As age increased, observed TCR beta diversity per million T cells dropped in a roughly linear way, and a significant reduction was already evident by age around 41. Since profiling was done on bulk unsorted PBMCs, naive and antigen-experienced compartments could not be conclusively compared. Estimates of total diversity based on one million sequenced T cells were considered lower bounds and underestimates.

The germline V gene sets CDR1 to SGHRS and CDR2 to YFSETQ. The V end loses 4 bases and the J end loses 4 bases, and a stretch of 16 bases separates them. The CDR3, from cysteine to phenylalanine, totals 15 residues. The CDR3 DNA has 45 bases and is translated from base 1. Systemically healthy Caucasian individuals from Russia, 39 in total and aged about 6 to 90 years, were included as donors. Each donor gave 8 to 10 milliliters of peripheral blood, drawn into EDTA-treated Vacutainer tubes. Ficoll-Paque density-gradient centrifugation was used to isolate PBMCs, with at least 7 million per sample. Trizol reagent was used to extract total RNA from the PBMCs, yielding at least 5.5 micrograms per sample. The percentages of naive CD45RAhigh/CD27high T cells were determined by flow cytometry on a PBMC aliquot from every donor. The library was built by means of 5' RACE. TCRdb records Illumina HiSeq 2500 as the sequencer. A second PCR of roughly 7 to 11 cycles was performed with a sample-barcoded 5' primer and a J-beta primer mix. A unique molecular identifier was introduced onto each TCR beta cDNA molecule by a template-switch 5' adaptor carrying 12 random nucleotides. Each sample yielded at least 3 million CDR3-containing paired-end reads. First-strand cDNA synthesis was performed from all RNA using the Mint cDNA synthesis kit, with priming by a TRBC-specific oligonucleotide. All cDNA was treated with uracil-DNA glycosylase and then went through a first 18-cycle PCR with the universal primers M1SS and BC2_uni_R. Per the source publication's procedure: Each sample was normalized by randomly selecting 1 million high-quality reads, each carrying a distinct molecular identifier. Instead of being binned into consensus sequences, reads that shared molecular identifiers were thrown out. CDR3 identification, clonotype clustering and error correction used MiTCR with a Q25 quality threshold and the strictest error-elimination algorithm. A nonparametric unseen species model using Euler transformation provided a lower-bound estimate of total TCR beta diversity. The raw public data were reprocessed by TCRdb itself: fastp quality trimming at Q25, MiXCR clonotype calling, in-frame beta chains only. Each CDR3 protein appears once, grouped with its most common genes and DNA. It is TCRdb's table, rather than the study itself, that gives the V and J calls and clone size. The sample data list more than 1.4 million distinct CDR3 sequences, and 35% to 45% of these were observed just once. The ten largest account for 7% to 9% of the sample.

Worth noting for this clonotype: It lacks a known antigen. Base qualities are not recorded, but no much larger clone differs from it by a single base.

Sequenced material: blood. This clonotype was obtained from a woman between 18 and 30 years old in good health. The sequence joins TRBV5-1 to TRBJ2-3, with the D gene uncertain. Read as DNA, the sequence is TGCGCCAGCAGCCCGGCCGAGACCTCCCCAGATACGCAGTATTTT. This encodes CASSPAETSPDTQYF.